The 21 T cell receptor beta chains below all came from one sample that was sequenced in a study of CD8+CD57+ T cells in acquired aplastic anemia. Patients chosen for sequencing had CD8+CD57+ cells that had expanded, as shown by flow cytometry. Template material for TCR beta VDJ and CDR3 profiling consisted of genomic DNA. MiXCR, applied by TCRdb to the reads, yields one record per CDR3 protein. The sample lists 170,000 or so distinct CDR3 sequences; less than 65% were seen once. The sample taken for sequencing was sorted CD4+, CD8+, or CD8+CD57+ T cells (not recorded which) from PBMCs. These receptor sequences come from a human donor with aplastic anemia.

This clonotype was seen at least ten times. One end of the junction varies from germline; a read error may be responsible. The rearrangement joins TRBV19 to TRBJ1-1; D is unresolved. The length of the CDR3 is 15 residues. From germline, CDR1 is LNHDA and CDR2 SQIVND (reference sequence). DNA of the CDR3: TGTGCCAGTAGTATAGCGGAGGAGGTGAATACTGAAGCTTTCTTT. As protein: CASSIAEEVNTEAFF.

This clonotype has ten or more counts. This chain links TRBV11-2 with TRBJ1-1, with unresolved D. V lost 1 base and J 5 bases, leaving 8 bases between the germline ends. The CDR3 runs to 13 residues. Germline CDR1 is SGHAT and CDR2 is FQNNGV. This CDR3 is CASSLGLGTEAFF. CDR3 coding DNA: TGTGCCAGCAGCTTAGGCCTGGGGACTGAAGCTTTCTTT. Filled out from reference TRBV11-2 and TRBJ1-1, the complete variable domain reads EAGVAQSPRYKIIEKRQSVAFWCNPISGHATLYWYQQILGQGPKLLIQFQNNGVVDDSQLPKDRFSAERLKGVDSTLKIQPAKLEDSAVYLCASSLGLGTEAFFGQGTRLTVV.

CDR3 DNA sequence: TGTGCCAGCAGCTTAGCTTACGGGGGTTTGAATGAGCAGTTCTTC. Its translation: CASSLAYGGLNEQFF. This chain joins TRBV7-2 and TRBJ2-1; D perhaps matches TRBD2 (6 bases). V was pared by 0 bases and J by 7 bases, with 13 bases between. CDR3 size: 15 residues. Germline V CDR1 and CDR2: SGHTA, FQGNSA.

CDR3 sequence: CSAREGQSQYEQYF. The CDR3 DNA sequence: TGCAGTGCTAGAGAGGGGCAGAGCCAGTACGAGCAGTACTTC. J is TRBJ2-7 and V is TRBV20-1, with D possibly TRBD1 on 5 matching bases. V was shortened by 0 bases and J by 4 bases, with 13 bases between the two germline ends. The CDR3 is 14 amino acids. Germline lookup yields CDR1 DFQATT and CDR2 SNEGSKA (reference sequence).

This clonotype was observed a handful of times. The chain uses TRBV29-1 and TRBJ1-2; D is unresolved. V was cut by 4 bases and J by 8 bases, with 14 bases left in between. The CDR3 runs 12 residues. Germline values: CDR1 SQVTM, CDR2 ANQGSEA. CDR3 DNA sequence: TGCAGCGTTGGCGAGGGAATGGGGGGCTACACCTTC. Residues: CSVGEGMGGYTF.

The sample holds one count of this clonotype. The chain has TRBV15 and TRBJ1-2, with unresolved D. Germline V gives CDR1 LNHNV, CDR2 YYDKDF (reference sequence). The CDR3 totals 15 residues. Trimming took 1 base from V and 3 from J, leaving 12 bases between them. The CDR3 is CATSRVSEVYYGYTF. The CDR3 DNA reads as TGTGCCACCAGCAGAGTGTCTGAGGTATACTATGGCTACACCTTC.

This clonotype was recorded at least ten times. The V and J genes are TRBV12-3 or TRBV12-4 and TRBJ2-1; possibly TRBD1 for D (6 bases). CDR3 length: 15 amino acids. The germline V and J ends were trimmed by 6 bases and 2 bases, with 14 bases remaining between them. CDR3 sequence (DNA): TGTGCCAGCAGCCTACAGGGACCCCCCTACAATGAGCAGTTCTTC. Protein: CASSLQGPPYNEQFF.

The rearrangement links TRBV7-2 to TRBJ2-5; possible D gene TRBD1, 5 bases. The germline gives CDR1 SGHTA, CDR2 FQGNSA. The ends were cut back, 6 bases at V and 5 bases at J, with 7 bases in the middle. CDR3 size: 11 residues. CDR3 in amino acids: CASRKGETQYF. The DNA for the CDR3 is TGTGCCAGCAGGAAGGGGGAGACCCAGTACTTC. Combining the CDR3 with reference TRBV7-2 and TRBJ2-5 gives the whole variable domain GAGVSQSPSNKVTEKGKDVELRCDPISGHTALYWYRQSLGQGLEFLIYFQGNSAPDKSGLPSDRFSAERTGGSVSTLTIQRTQQEDSAVYLCASRKGETQYFGPGTRLLVL.

This clonotype occurred many times. The chain combines TRBV4-1 with TRBJ1-5, with no clear D. Per the germline V gene, CDR1 is MGHRA and CDR2 is YSYEKL. With 0 bases removed from V and 4 bases from J, the gap between germline ends came to 10 bases. This CDR3 comprises 15 residues. CDR3 protein: CASSQDQDGNQPQHF. CDR3 sequence (DNA): TGCGCCAGCAGCCAAGATCAGGACGGTAATCAGCCCCAGCATTTT.

This clonotype is classed as medium-sized. The chain uses TRBV7-8 and TRBJ1-1; no clear D gene. The V gene lost 5 bases and the J gene lost 1 base, with 11 bases spanning the gap. The CDR3 totals 14 residues. Germline V gene lookup returns CDR1 SGHVS and CDR2 FQNEAQ. The DNA of the CDR3 is TGTGCCAGCAGCCCAACGACGGGGAACACTGAAGCTTTCTTT. Protein product: CASSPTTGNTEAFF. Drawing the rest from reference TRBV7-8 and TRBJ1-1, the complete variable domain is GAGVSQSPRYKVAKRGQDVALRCDPISGHVSLFWYQQALGQGPEFLTYFQNEAQLDKSGLPSDRFFAERPEGSVSTLKIQRTQQEDSAVYLCASSPTTGNTEAFFGQGTRLTVV.

The chain uses TRBV9 and TRBJ1-3; unclear D gene. V lost 4 bases, J lost 9 bases, and 14 bases lay in between. Germline V gene data show CDR1 as SGDLS and CDR2 as YYNGEE. The CDR3 runs to 13 residues. The CDR3 region is CASSSLPEGTIYF. In DNA form, the CDR3 reads TGTGCCAGCAGCTCCCTACCGGAGGGCACCATATATTTT.

The J gene is TRBJ1-4, the V gene TRBV5-1; TRBD1 is a possible D gene (6 bases). V lost 4 bases and J 4 bases, leaving 14 bases between the germline ends. The CDR3 is made up of 15 amino acids. Germline loops: CDR1 SGHRS, CDR2 YFSETQ. The CDR3 sequence is CASSTTGSGNEKLFF. DNA of the CDR3: TGCGCCAGCAGCACCACAGGGTCGGGTAATGAAAAACTGTTTTTT.

This chain uses TRBV5-1 with TRBJ2-7; 9 bases line up with TRBD1. Per germline, CDR1 SGHRS and CDR2 YFSETQ. Trimming at V came to 3 bases and at J to 3 bases, leaving 7 bases not matched to a gene. CDR3 length: 15 residues. In nucleotides, the CDR3 is TGCGCCAGCAGCTCGGGACAGGGCATATTCTACGAGCAGTACTTC. This sequence encodes CASSSGQGIFYEQYF.

The V call is TRBV6-4, the J call TRBJ2-7; TRBD1 matches 9 bases. Germline V CDR1 and CDR2: MRHNA, SNTAGT. The CDR3 length is 14 residues. The V segment lost 7 bases and the J segment 5 bases; nucleotides outside the gene matches: 9. This chain's CDR3 is CASTPGQGWDEQYF. CDR3 DNA sequence: TGTGCCAGCACCCCGGGACAGGGATGGGACGAGCAGTACTTC.

The CDR3 DNA reads TGTGCCAGCAGCTTAGAAGGGGGGCGTCGTTTCTACGAGCAGTACTTC. Its translation is CASSLEGGRRFYEQYF. This sequence joins TRBV7-9 and TRBJ2-7; the D gene could be TRBD1 or TRBD2 (6 bases each). Germline loops: CDR1 SEHNR, CDR2 FQNEAQ (reference sequence). The CDR3 is made up of 16 amino acids. The V end was cut by 1 base, the J end by 3 bases, with 16 bases between.

V and J are TRBV7-9 and TRBJ2-7, with TRBD2 matching over 13 bases. V shed 4 bases and J 7 bases; nucleotides not matched to a gene: 7. The CDR3 sequence is 15 residues long. Germline lookup yields CDR1 SEHNR and CDR2 FQNEAQ (reference sequence). CDR3 sequence: CASSSLAGGGWEQYF. The CDR3 DNA is TGTGCCAGCAGCTCACTAGCGGGGGGGGGTTGGGAGCAGTACTTC. Variable domain in full (rest from reference TRBV7-9 and TRBJ2-7): DTGVSQNPRHKITKRGQNVTFRCDPISEHNRLYWYRQTLGQGPEFLTYFQNEAQLEKSRLLSDRFSAERPKGSFSTLEIQRTEQGDSAMYLCASSSLAGGGWEQYFGPGTRLTVT.

The gene calls are TRBV5-4 and TRBJ1-1, with no clear D. Germline V lookup: CDR1 SGHNT, CDR2 YYREEE (reference sequence). The CDR3 consists of 14 residues. V was pared by 0 bases and J by 5 bases, with 11 bases between. The chain's CDR3 is CASSLDPAGTEAFF. The CDR3, as DNA: TGTGCCAGCAGCTTGGATCCCGCGGGGACTGAAGCTTTCTTT. The complete variable domain, with remaining parts taken from reference TRBV5-4 and TRBJ1-1, reads ETGVTQSPTHLIKTRGQQVTLRCSSQSGHNTVSWYQQALGQGPQFIFQYYREEENGRGNFPPRFSGLQFPNYSSELNVNALELDDSALYLCASSLDPAGTEAFFGQGTRLTVV.

CDR3 loop: CASSSGTGGRYQPQHF. The CDR3 coding sequence is TGTGCCAGCAGCTCCGGGACAGGGGGCCGATATCAGCCCCAGCATTTT. This sequence joins TRBV7-2 and TRBJ1-5; TRBD1 matches 12 bases. With 4 bases clipped from V and 5 bases from J, the junction kept 6 bases outside the gene matches. This CDR3 is 16 amino acids long. CDR1 and CDR2 (germline): SGHTA, FQGNSA. The complete variable domain, with remaining parts taken from reference TRBV7-2 and TRBJ1-5, reads GAGVSQSPSNKVTEKGKDVELRCDPISGHTALYWYRQSLGQGLEFLIYFQGNSAPDKSGLPSDRFSAERTGGSVSTLTIQRTQQEDSAVYLCASSSGTGGRYQPQHFGDGTRLSIL.

The chain employs TRBV10-3 and TRBJ2-1; no definite D call. The V gene's germline CDR1 is ENHRY and CDR2 SYGVKD. This CDR3 spans 15 amino acids. V lost 4 bases and J lost 0, with 10 bases in between. This CDR3 is CAISAAKSSYNEQFF. CDR3 bases: TGTGCCATCAGTGCGGCGAAGAGCTCCTACAATGAGCAGTTCTTC.

The CDR3 DNA is TGTGCCAGCACTAATGGGGGTTTGGTGAATCAGCCCCAGCATTTT. Amino acid sequence: CASTNGGLVNQPQHF. This chain links TRBV2 with TRBJ1-5; weak D call: TRBD1 (5 bases). CDR1 and CDR2 from the germline V gene are SNHLY and FYNNEI. This CDR3 region has 15 residues. The V gene lost 7 bases and the J gene lost 4 bases, with 17 bases spanning the gap.

This chain uses TRBV5-1 with TRBJ1-1; 8 bases line up with TRBD1. The CDR3 extends over 15 amino acids. V gave up 1 base and J gave up 1 base; unmatched junction bases: 3. Germline CDR1 reads SGHRS; CDR2 reads YFSETQ. CDR3 nucleotide sequence: TGCGCCAGCAGCTTGTCGACAGGGGCGAACACTGAAGCTTTCTTT. Translating gives CASSLSTGANTEAFF.